What follows describes a single TCR beta chain. What it binds is unknown. The sample is drawn from a study of CD8+ T cells in alopecia areata. Study-wide results and limits: TCR sharing was clearer in mice than between patients, perhaps partly owing to patient HLA diversity.

Investigators isolated RNA and reverse transcribed it into cDNA to act as the sequencing template. The data were produced by immunoSEQ multiplex PCR, yet TCRdb's version contains in-frame clones alone and is incomplete. The sample shows just under 65,000 clones, about 43% of them seen only once. The treatment: oral pan-JAK inhibitor, 5-10 mg twice daily. Between the trimmed V and J ends, which lost 2 bases and 6 bases, there was a span of 8 bases. In germline, CDR1 is SGHTA, CDR2 FQGNSA. The CDR3 extends over 12 amino acids. J is TRBJ2-7 and V is TRBV7-2; D is unresolved. The sequence came from a human donor with alopecia areata. The material sequenced was CD8+ T cells sorted from blood, taken at roughly week 38, from a patient treated with tofacitinib. Here the CDR3 reads CASSLRGGEQYF. In nucleotides, the CDR3 is TGTGCCAGCAGCTTACGTGGCGGCGAGCAGTACTTC.